This T cell receptor (beta chain) was identified in a study of Ad26.COV2.S vaccination and SARS-CoV-2 variants (dated by TCRdb to the early 2020s). Study-level background: Vaccine-arm donors came from COV1001, a multicentre, randomized, double-blind, placebo-controlled phase I-IIa trial of Ad26.COV2.S in healthy adults. Dosing of Ad26.COV2.S was intramuscular, at either 5x10^10 or 1x10^11 viral particles, delivered as one shot or as two shots spaced 56 days apart. The specificity and breadth of SARS-CoV-2-reactive T cell receptors after Ad26.COV2.S vaccination were assessed by TCRbeta repertoire sequencing. A total of roughly 30 samples were included in the TCR-sequenced set, comprising around 19 Ad26.COV2.S vaccine recipients, 5 placebo recipients and 8 SARS-CoV-2 convalescent individuals. Trial participants were randomized into five groups of five, in which low-dose or high-dose Ad26.COV2.S was given once or twice, or placebo was given on both occasions. Blinding of investigators to trial group allocation was maintained during experiments and outcome assessment.

Per the publication, the treatment or condition label means: 15 to 20 received Ad26.COV2.S at low or high dose, single or two shots; 5 received placebo; per-sample allocation not given. For vaccine and placebo recipients, repertoires were sequenced using samples collected on day 63 after the first injection. In Cohort 1b, around 25 adults aged 18-55 years were enrolled at a single site in Boston, USA, between 29 July and 7 August 2020. Ad26.COV2.S was a replication-incompetent adenovirus type 26 vector that expressed a prefusion-stabilized SARS-CoV-2 spike protein derived from the original Wuhan strain. For CDR1 and CDR2, the germline V gene (reference sequence) lists LGHDT and YNNKEL. Reading from cysteine to phenylalanine, the CDR3 counts 13 amino acids. The DNA shown is the 39-base CDR3, in frame from base 1. For this chain, trimming is 1 base at the V end and 7 bases at the J end, and the number of junction bases without a gene match is 2.

The paper as a whole reports these results and caveats: Ad26.COV2.S recipients had higher spike-specific TCR breadth than placebo recipients (P = 0.0014). The authors noted that total T cell responses may have been underestimated by the TCR breadth and depth analyses. Comparable non-spike TCR breadth was observed between vaccine and placebo recipients, consistent with only spike being contained in the vaccine. Comparing responses between vaccine doses or regimens was not something the study was powered to do. Substantial breadth of spike-specific CD8+ and CD4+ T cell responses was reported after vaccination.

TCRbeta CDR3 regions were sequenced with the immunoSEQ Assay. After extraction, genomic DNA underwent amplification by bias-controlled multiplex PCR, followed by high-throughput sequencing. The paper's processing steps were these. To quantify the absolute abundance of every unique TCRbeta CDR3 region, sequences were collapsed and filtered. T cell fraction was estimated by normalization of TCRbeta template counts to usable DNA, with usable DNA being measured through amplification of reference genes present in all nucleated cells. Repertoire TCRs were annotated as SARS-CoV-2-specific by exact matching of V gene, CDR3 amino acid sequence and J gene to a known reactive TCR set. The reference SARS-CoV-2 TCR set was obtained from MIRA and was filtered for enrichment in COVID-19-positive ImmuneCODE repertoires, whereby public or cross-reactive TCRs were removed. Using the MIRA antigens, annotated TCRs were further analysed by specific ORF or by position within an ORF. Breadth was defined as annotated unique rearrangements over total unique productive rearrangements; depth was the summed frequency of those rearrangements. TCR breadth was compared between groups using two-sided Wilcoxon rank-sum tests. Sourced from immuneACCESS, this table was stored by TCRdb with only in-frame sequences that have V and J called. A share of the clones is absent; for the studies checked, an unresolved V gene accounts for under half, and the remainder has no known explanation. Clone size and the V and J calls come from that table; the DNA yielded D and trimming. The sample records 240,000 or so clones, approximately 90% of which are singletons. The top ten clones comprise about 10% of the sample.

To note about this clone: Its antigen is not yet known. No qualities accompany the bases; no much larger clone lies one base away.

Sequencing used peripheral blood, obtained in a trial of Ad26.COV2.S vaccine versus placebo. The TCR originated in a person between 18 and 65 years old who received the Ad26.COV2.S COVID-19 vaccine or a placebo. The chain couples TRBV3-1 (or the pseudogene TRBV3-2) to TRBJ2-7; TRBD1 agrees with 9 junctional bases. The CDR3 reads CASSQVGTGEQYF. The DNA sequence reads TGTGCCAGCAGCCAAGTAGGGACAGGGGAGCAGTACTTC.